Following are 31 T cell receptor beta chains from one sample sequenced in a study of cytomegalovirus exposure and HLA in healthy donors. Amplification used 60 Vbeta primers and 13 Jbeta primers. Method: immunoSEQ multiplex PCR; TCRdb's copy keeps in-frame clones and lacks some. The table includes roughly 130,000 clones, 80% detected once. Sequencing input: PBMCs. The receptors originated from a woman in her forties in good health and CMV-seronegative.

Here the CDR3 DNA reads TGCGCCAGCAGCTCCCGGGACTGGAGCACAGATACGCAGTATTTT. It codes for CASSSRDWSTDTQYF. The chain has TRBV4-3 and TRBJ2-3; maybe TRBD2 (6 bases). This CDR3 is 15 amino acids long. V shed 5 bases and J shed 0 bases, with 12 bases lying between them. From germline, CDR1 is LGHNA and CDR2 YSLEER.

V is TRBV9 and J is TRBJ2-5; 7 bases align to TRBD1. V gave up 1 base and J gave up 0 bases; unmatched junction bases: 6. The CDR3 covers 16 residues. CDR1 and CDR2 from the germline V gene are SGDLS and YYNGEE. DNA for the CDR3: TGTGCCAGCAGCGTACGACAGGGTGGATACCAAGAGACCCAGTACTTC. This gives the protein CASSVRQGGYQETQYF.

The chain couples TRBV19 to TRBJ1-1, with a possible D match to TRBD1 (5 bases). The germline CDR1 and CDR2 sequences are LNHDA and SQIVND (reference sequence). CDR3 length: 12 residues. The ends were cut back, 6 bases at V and 5 bases at J, with 10 bases in the middle. The CDR3 region has the DNA TGTGCCAGTAGGTGGGGGGGGACTGAAGCTTTCTTT. Its protein product is CASRWGGTEAFF. The full variable domain, with the rest looked up from reference TRBV19 and TRBJ1-1, is DGGITQSPKYLFRKEGQNVTLSCEQNLNHDAMYWYRQDPGQGLRLIYYSQIVNDFQKGDIAEGYSVSREKKESFPLTVTSAQKNPTAFYLCASRWGGTEAFFGQGTRLTVV.

The chain carries TRBV6-1 and TRBJ2-7; D perhaps matches TRBD2 (5 bases). In germline, CDR1 is MNHNS, CDR2 SASEGT. The ends were cut back, 8 bases at V and 0 bases at J, with 11 bases in the middle. The CDR3 loop spans 13 amino acids. The CDR3 reads CASEGSLSYEQYF. The DNA of the CDR3 is TGTGCCAGCGAGGGAAGCCTCTCCTACGAGCAGTACTTC.

This clone came up a few times. This chain links TRBV7-2 with TRBJ2-3; 9 nucleotides agree with TRBD2. The length of the CDR3 is 16 residues. Trimming took 0 bases from V and 4 from J; bases not matched to a gene: 5. CDR1 and CDR2 (germline): SGHTA, FQGNSA. This CDR3 is CASSLAGLAVADTQYF. CDR3 sequence (DNA): TGTGCCAGCAGCTTAGCGGGACTAGCAGTAGCAGATACGCAGTATTTT. Looking up the rest from reference TRBV7-2 and TRBJ2-3 gives the full variable domain: GAGVSQSPSNKVTEKGKDVELRCDPISGHTALYWYRQSLGQGLEFLIYFQGNSAPDKSGLPSDRFSAERTGGSVSTLTIQRTQQEDSAVYLCASSLAGLAVADTQYFGPGTRLTVL.

The chain is built from TRBV5-1 and TRBJ1-5, with unresolved D. Trimming stripped 0 bases from V and 0 bases from J, with 13 bases between. The CDR3 has 17 amino acids. Germline values: CDR1 SGHRS, CDR2 YFSETQ. The CDR3 loop reads CASSLGSGGSSNQPQHF. CDR3 nucleotides: TGCGCCAGCAGCTTGGGGTCAGGAGGGAGTAGCAATCAGCCCCAGCATTTT.

V is TRBV7-2 and J is TRBJ1-2; no firm D call. The CDR3 is 15 residues long. V was shortened by 1 base and J by 0 bases, with 9 bases between the two germline ends. The germline V gene encodes CDR1 SGHTA and CDR2 FQGNSA. The CDR3 nucleotides read TGTGCCAGCAGCTTAGGCCCGGGTCCTAACTATGGCTACACCTTC. Protein sequence: CASSLGPGPNYGYTF.

CDR3 in amino acids: CASSEYSGGPYGYTF. CDR3 DNA sequence: TGTGCCAGCAGTGAATATAGCGGGGGGCCGTATGGCTACACCTTC. The chain carries TRBV25-1 and TRBJ1-2, with D perhaps matching TRBD1 (6 bases). This CDR3 region has 15 residues. Germline loops: CDR1 MGHDK, CDR2 SYGVNS. The germline V and J ends were trimmed by 0 bases and 5 bases, with 13 bases remaining between them.

The rearrangement joins TRBV25-1 to TRBJ2-5; D is perhaps TRBD1 (6 bases). The germline V and J ends were trimmed by 3 bases and 5 bases, with 19 bases remaining between them. Germline V gives CDR1 MGHDK, CDR2 SYGVNS. The CDR3 is 16 residues long. CDR3 residues: CASSEGPGPRGETQYF. Written as DNA, the CDR3 is TGTGCCAGCAGTGAGGGCCCCGGACCGAGGGGGGAGACCCAGTACTTC.

The chain recombines TRBV7-2 with TRBJ2-3, with 12 bases that match TRBD2. This CDR3 comprises 16 residues. CDR1 and CDR2 from the germline V gene are SGHTA and FQGNSA. J gave up 2 bases and V 3 bases, and 3 bases lay outside the gene matches. CDR3 DNA: TGTGCCAGCAGCTTTGGACTAGCGGGGCCCACAGATACGCAGTATTTT. Its translation is CASSFGLAGPTDTQYF.

The chain is built from TRBV19 and TRBJ1-5, with D unclear. CDR1 LNHDA and CDR2 SQIVND come from the germline V gene (reference sequence). The CDR3 contains 15 residues. V lost 7 bases, J lost 2 bases, and 15 bases lay in between. CDR3 loop: CASISVLSGNQPQHF. As DNA, the CDR3 is TGTGCCAGTATCTCCGTTCTATCCGGCAATCAGCCCCAGCATTTT.

This clone was seen more than once but under ten times. The chain joins TRBV7-9 to TRBJ1-1, with D possibly TRBD1 on 5 matching bases. The CDR3 loop spans 14 amino acids. Germline CDR1 SEHNR, CDR2 FQNEAQ (reference sequence). The V end was cut by 8 bases, the J end by 1 base, with 14 bases between. The CDR3 sequence is CASLSGAQNTEAFF. The CDR3 DNA follows: TGTGCCAGCCTATCTGGGGCCCAGAACACTGAAGCTTTCTTT.

This clone came up a few times. The chain combines TRBV7-9 with TRBJ1-2; possibly TRBD1 for D (5 bases). This CDR3 contains 11 residues. Trimming took off 4 bases at V and 10 bases at J, with 10 bases between the two ends. Germline values: CDR1 SEHNR, CDR2 FQNEAQ (reference sequence). The CDR3 sequence is CASSWKGHYTF. CDR3 nucleotide sequence: TGTGCCAGCAGCTGGAAGGGGCACTACACCTTC.

The V call is TRBV29-1, the J call TRBJ2-3, with TRBD1 matching 8 bases. CDR1 is SQVTM, CDR2 ANQGSEA, per germline. CDR3 length equals 14 residues. The V and J ends lost 6 bases and 2 bases, in that order; junction bases with no gene match: 7. DNA for the CDR3: TGCAGCGTCCAAGGACAGGGCCTCACAGATACGCAGTATTTT. Its translation is CSVQGQGLTDTQYF.

V usage is TRBV2 and J usage is TRBJ1-1, with D possibly being TRBD1 (6 bases). The V end lost 3 bases, the J end lost 1 base, and 15 bases lay between the germline ends. The CDR3 extends over 16 amino acids. Germline V gene data show CDR1 as SNHLY and CDR2 as FYNNEI. The CDR3 spells CASSDPAGVPNTEAFF. CDR3 bases: TGTGCCAGCAGTGACCCAGCAGGGGTCCCGAACACTGAAGCTTTCTTT.

On this clone: The junction and the germline gene differ at one end; a read error may be behind it. The chain employs TRBV6-6 and TRBJ2-3, with 8 bases that match TRBD2. Germline assignment: CDR1 MNHNY and CDR2 SVGAGI (reference sequence). CDR3 size: 16 residues. The CDR3 reads CARSFGLASSADTQYF. The CDR3 region has the DNA TGTGCCCGCAGTTTTGGACTAGCTTCGTCCGCAGATACGCAGTATTTT.

Here the CDR3 DNA reads TGTGCCAGCAGCCCAGGGCTGGAAGCTTTCTTT. The encoded protein is CASSPGLEAFF. The chain combines TRBV7-2 with TRBJ1-1; maybe TRBD1 (5 bases). This CDR3 region has 11 residues. Between the trimmed V and J ends, which lost 5 bases and 8 bases, there was a span of 9 bases. Germline CDR1 and CDR2: SGHTA and FQGNSA.

The chain joins TRBV6-5 to TRBJ1-1; D unresolved. Per the germline V gene, CDR1 is MNHEY and CDR2 is SVGAGI. CDR3 length equals 14 residues. V was clipped by 2 bases and J by 4 bases, with 11 bases between them. In nucleotides, the CDR3 is TGTGCCAGCAGTTACGAGGGTCTGACCACTGAAGCTTTCTTT. It encodes CASSYEGLTTEAFF.

The genes are TRBV6-5 and TRBJ2-7, with TRBD2 matching 7 bases. V lost 6 bases to trimming and J lost 6 bases; unmatched junction nucleotides: 8. Germline loops: CDR1 MNHEY, CDR2 SVGAGI. This CDR3 contains 13 residues. The DNA of the CDR3 is TGTGCCAGCAGAAAAGCGGGAAACCCCGAGCAGTACTTC. This translates into CASRKAGNPEQYF.

This clone was observed once. The chain uses TRBV4-1 and TRBJ1-1; 7 bases are shared with TRBD1. The germline V gene encodes CDR1 MGHRA and CDR2 YSYEKL. The V and J ends lost 4 bases and 0 bases, in that order; junction bases with no gene match: 14. The CDR3 extends over 18 amino acids. The CDR3 reads CASSLRTGAIIMNTEAFF. The CDR3 nucleotides are TGCGCCAGCAGCCTCAGAACAGGGGCCATTATCATGAACACTGAAGCTTTCTTT.

The chain employs TRBV19 and TRBJ2-5; 12 nucleotides align to TRBD1. From germline, CDR1 is LNHDA and CDR2 SQIVND (reference sequence). The J segment lost 4 bases and the V segment lost 8 bases, leaving 5 bases of the junction unmatched. This CDR3 is built from 14 residues. CDR3 in DNA: TGTGCCAGTTCCCGGGACAGGGGGCGAGAGACCCAGTACTTC. It specifies CASSRDRGRETQYF.

The chain recombines TRBV4-2 with TRBJ1-6; tentative D call: TRBD1 (5 bases). The V end was cut by 0 bases, the J end by 15 bases, with 15 bases between. Looked up from germline, CDR1 is LGHNA and CDR2 is YNFKEQ. The CDR3 runs 14 residues. The CDR3 DNA reads TGTGCCAGCAGCCAAGAAGGGGCCCAGGGAAACCTCCACTTT. Translated, it gives CASSQEGAQGNLHF.

This clone was seen a handful of times. J is TRBJ2-6 and V is TRBV28, with 8 bases lining up with TRBD1. The CDR3 is made up of 17 amino acids. V lost 6 bases and J lost 0; bases outside the gene matches: 7. CDR1 is MDHEN, CDR2 SYDVKM, per germline. The CDR3 bases are TGTGCCAGCAGCCCGACAGGGGCTTACTCTGGGGCCAACGTCCTGACTTTC. It yields the protein CASSPTGAYSGANVLTF.

The chain joins TRBV5-1 to TRBJ1-5; 8 bases line up with TRBD1. The germline gives CDR1 SGHRS, CDR2 YFSETQ. V lost 5 bases and J lost 7; bases outside the gene matches: 5. This CDR3 contains 13 residues. The CDR3 protein is CASRGQEDQPQHF. The CDR3 coding sequence is TGCGCCAGCAGGGGACAGGAGGACCAGCCCCAGCATTTT.

The chain employs TRBV4-1 and TRBJ1-2; D possibly corresponds to TRBD1 (6 bases). The V end lost 3 bases, the J end lost 7 bases, and 15 bases lay between the germline ends. The CDR3 has 14 residues. Germline CDR1 reads MGHRA; CDR2 reads YSYEKL. CDR3 in amino acids: CASSQDRQLSGYTF. DNA of the CDR3: TGCGCCAGCAGCCAGGACAGACAGCTATCTGGCTACACCTTC.

This clone was seen once. In the same sample, other DNA sequences code for this CDR3. J is TRBJ2-7 and V is TRBV29-1, with 14 bases lining up with TRBD2. The CDR3 has 18 amino acids. The V segment lost 4 bases and the J segment 2 bases; nucleotides outside the gene matches: 13. Germline-derived CDR1 and CDR2 are SQVTM and ANQGSEA. Here the CDR3 DNA reads TGCAGCGTTGTCCCCTTGGGACTAGCGGGAGAGAGGCCCTACGAGCAGTACTTC. Its protein is CSVVPLGLAGERPYEQYF.

The chain joins TRBV9 to TRBJ1-6; 7 bases are shared with TRBD1. V gave up 3 bases and J gave up 6 bases; unmatched junction bases: 6. The length of the CDR3 is 15 residues. Germline assignment: CDR1 SGDLS and CDR2 YYNGEE. The CDR3 DNA follows: TGTGCCAGCAGCGGCCAACAGGGGCCTAATTCACCCCTCCACTTT. Translated, it gives CASSGQQGPNSPLHF. The full variable domain, with the rest looked up from reference TRBV9 and TRBJ1-6, is DSGVTQTPKHLITATGQRVTLRCSPRSGDLSVYWYQQSLDQGLQFLIQYYNGEERAKGNILERFSAQQFPDLHSELNLSSLELGDSALYFCASSGQQGPNSPLHFGNGTRLTVT.

V gene TRBV28 combines with J gene TRBJ2-2; the D gene is possibly TRBD1 (5 bases). The V and J ends lost 5 bases and 9 bases respectively, with 13 bases between them. The V gene's germline CDR1 is MDHEN and CDR2 SYDVKM. The CDR3 has 13 amino acids. Written as DNA, the CDR3 is TGTGCCAGCAGTACCGACAGCTCGAGGGAGCTGTTTTTT. Translating it yields CASSTDSSRELFF.

This clone was seen a few times. The V and J genes are TRBV10-3 and TRBJ1-1; TRBD1 is a possible D gene (5 bases). The CDR3 is made up of 16 amino acids. The V and J ends lost 5 bases and 5 bases respectively, with 21 bases between them. Germline values: CDR1 ENHRY, CDR2 SYGVKD. CDR3 coding DNA: TGTGCCATCAGTATGAGAGGAACAGGCATGAGGACTGAAGCTTTCTTT. Protein sequence: CAISMRGTGMRTEAFF.

The chain carries TRBV6-6 and TRBJ2-7; a weak D match, TRBD1 (5 bases). The CDR3 runs 13 residues. Looked up from germline, CDR1 is MNHNY and CDR2 is SVGAGI (reference sequence). Trimming cost V 4 bases and J 5 bases, with 12 bases left between them. Here the CDR3 reads CASSSDSIDEQYF. CDR3 bases: TGTGCCAGCAGTTCCGACAGCATTGACGAGCAGTACTTC.

The chain has TRBV13 and TRBJ1-2; 11 nucleotides align to TRBD1. The J segment lost 8 bases and the V segment lost 5 bases, leaving 4 bases of the junction unmatched. CDR3 length equals 13 residues. Germline V gene data show CDR1 as PRHDT and CDR2 as FYEKMQ (reference sequence). The CDR3 loop is CASSQGDRGGYTF. DNA of the CDR3: TGTGCCAGCAGCCAAGGGGACAGGGGGGGCTACACCTTC. Full variable domain (missing parts from reference TRBV13 and TRBJ1-2): AAGVIQSPRHLIKEKRETATLKCYPIPRHDTVYWYQQGPGQDPQFLISFYEKMQSDKGSIPDRFSAQQFSDYHSELNMSSLELGDSALYFCASSQGDRGGYTFGSGTRLTVV.